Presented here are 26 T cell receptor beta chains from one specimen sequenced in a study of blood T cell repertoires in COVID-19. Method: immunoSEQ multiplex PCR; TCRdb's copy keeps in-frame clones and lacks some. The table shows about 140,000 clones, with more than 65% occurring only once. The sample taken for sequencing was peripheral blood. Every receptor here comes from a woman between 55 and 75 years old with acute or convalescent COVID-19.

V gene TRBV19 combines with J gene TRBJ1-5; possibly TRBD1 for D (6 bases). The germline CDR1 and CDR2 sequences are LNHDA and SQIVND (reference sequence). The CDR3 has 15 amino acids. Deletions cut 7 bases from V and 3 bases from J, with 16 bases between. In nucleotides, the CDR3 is TGTGCCAGTATGCCCCGGACAGCTAACAATCAGCCCCAGCATTTT. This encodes CASMPRTANNQPQHF. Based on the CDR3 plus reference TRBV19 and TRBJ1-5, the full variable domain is DGGITQSPKYLFRKEGQNVTLSCEQNLNHDAMYWYRQDPGQGLRLIYYSQIVNDFQKGDIAEGYSVSREKKESFPLTVTSAQKNPTAFYLCASMPRTANNQPQHFGDGTRLSIL.

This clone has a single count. CDR3 sequence reads: CASSVGGVAGVYEQYF. The CDR3 DNA reads TGTGCCAGCAGCGTAGGGGGAGTAGCGGGAGTCTACGAGCAGTACTTC. The chain recombines TRBV9 with TRBJ2-7; 9 bases are a match to TRBD2. Germline V gene lookup returns CDR1 SGDLS and CDR2 YYNGEE. The CDR3 runs 16 residues. Unmatched junction bases numbered 7, after V lost 0 bases and J lost 3 bases.

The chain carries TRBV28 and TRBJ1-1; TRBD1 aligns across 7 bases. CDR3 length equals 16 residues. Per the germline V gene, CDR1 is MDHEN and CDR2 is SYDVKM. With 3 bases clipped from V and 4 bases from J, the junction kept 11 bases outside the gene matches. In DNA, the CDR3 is TGTGCCAGCAGTTTCCGACAGGGAGGATGGGGCACTGAAGCTTTCTTT. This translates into CASSFRQGGWGTEAFF.

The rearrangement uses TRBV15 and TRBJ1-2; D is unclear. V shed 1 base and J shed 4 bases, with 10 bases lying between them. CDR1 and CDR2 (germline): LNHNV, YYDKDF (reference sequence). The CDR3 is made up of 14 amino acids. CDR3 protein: CATSRGAQIYGYTF. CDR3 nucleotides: TGTGCCACCAGCAGAGGGGCGCAGATCTATGGCTACACCTTC.

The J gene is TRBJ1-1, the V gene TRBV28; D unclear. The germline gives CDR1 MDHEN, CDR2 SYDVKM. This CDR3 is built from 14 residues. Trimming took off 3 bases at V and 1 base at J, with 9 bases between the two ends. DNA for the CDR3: TGTGCCAGCAGTTTGGTATTAGCGAACACTGAAGCTTTCTTT. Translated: CASSLVLANTEAFF.

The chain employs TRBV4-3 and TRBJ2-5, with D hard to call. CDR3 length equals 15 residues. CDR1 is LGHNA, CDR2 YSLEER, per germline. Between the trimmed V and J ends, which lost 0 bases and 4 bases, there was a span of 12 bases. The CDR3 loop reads CASSQDASVAETQYF. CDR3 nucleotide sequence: TGCGCCAGCAGCCAAGATGCAAGCGTAGCAGAGACCCAGTACTTC.

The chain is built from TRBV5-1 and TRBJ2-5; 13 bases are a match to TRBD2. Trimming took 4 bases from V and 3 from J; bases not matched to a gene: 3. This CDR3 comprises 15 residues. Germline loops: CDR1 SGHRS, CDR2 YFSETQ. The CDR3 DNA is TGCGCCAGCAGCGGGGGACTAGCGGGAAAAGAGACCCAGTACTTC. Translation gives CASSGGLAGKETQYF.

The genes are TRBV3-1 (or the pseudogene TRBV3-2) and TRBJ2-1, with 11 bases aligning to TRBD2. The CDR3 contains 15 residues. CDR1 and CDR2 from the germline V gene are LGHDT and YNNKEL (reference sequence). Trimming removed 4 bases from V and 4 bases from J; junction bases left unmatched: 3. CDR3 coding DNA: TGTGCCAGCAGCCGCACTAGCGGGAGATACAATGAGCAGTTCTTC. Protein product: CASSRTSGRYNEQFF.

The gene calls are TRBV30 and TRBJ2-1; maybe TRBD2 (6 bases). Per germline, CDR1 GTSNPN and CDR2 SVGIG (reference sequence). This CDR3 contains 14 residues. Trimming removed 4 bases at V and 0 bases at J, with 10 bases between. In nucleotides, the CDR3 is TGTGCCTGGAAGCTGGGGGGCTCCTACAATGAGCAGTTCTTC. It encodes CAWKLGGSYNEQFF.

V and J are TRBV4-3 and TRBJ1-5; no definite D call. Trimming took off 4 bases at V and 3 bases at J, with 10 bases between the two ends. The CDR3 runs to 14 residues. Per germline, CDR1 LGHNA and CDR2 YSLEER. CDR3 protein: CASSPDSTNQPQHF. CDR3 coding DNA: TGCGCCAGCAGCCCCGACTCGACCAATCAGCCCCAGCATTTT.

The CDR3 sequence: CASSLGGSMRQPQHF. The CDR3 region has the DNA TGCGCCAGCAGCCTAGGGGGAAGTATGCGGCAGCCCCAGCATTTT. V is TRBV4-1 and J is TRBJ1-5, with a possible D match to TRBD1 (6 bases). V was trimmed by 4 bases and J by 7 bases, leaving 17 bases between them. Germline V lookup: CDR1 MGHRA, CDR2 YSYEKL. This CDR3 has 15 amino acids.

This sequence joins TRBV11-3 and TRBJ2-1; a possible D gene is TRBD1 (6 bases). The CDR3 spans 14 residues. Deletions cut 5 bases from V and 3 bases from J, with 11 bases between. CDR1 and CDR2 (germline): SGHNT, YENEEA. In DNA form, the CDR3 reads TGTGCCAGCAGCCGCAGGGGAAACTACAATGAGCAGTTCTTC. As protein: CASSRRGNYNEQFF. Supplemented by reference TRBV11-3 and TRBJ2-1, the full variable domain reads EAGVVQSPRYKIIEKKQPVAFWCNPISGHNTLYWYLQNLGQGPELLIRYENEEAVDDSQLPKDRFSAERLKGVDSTLKIQPAELGDSAVYLCASSRRGNYNEQFFGPGTRLTVL.

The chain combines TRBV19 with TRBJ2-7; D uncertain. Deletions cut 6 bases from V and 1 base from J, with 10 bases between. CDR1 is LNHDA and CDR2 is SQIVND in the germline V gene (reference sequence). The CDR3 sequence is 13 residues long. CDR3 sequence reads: CASSQTLSYEQYF. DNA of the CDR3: TGTGCCAGTAGCCAGACTTTGTCCTACGAGCAGTACTTC. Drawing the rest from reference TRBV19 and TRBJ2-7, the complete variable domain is DGGITQSPKYLFRKEGQNVTLSCEQNLNHDAMYWYRQDPGQGLRLIYYSQIVNDFQKGDIAEGYSVSREKKESFPLTVTSAQKNPTAFYLCASSQTLSYEQYFGPGTRLTVT.

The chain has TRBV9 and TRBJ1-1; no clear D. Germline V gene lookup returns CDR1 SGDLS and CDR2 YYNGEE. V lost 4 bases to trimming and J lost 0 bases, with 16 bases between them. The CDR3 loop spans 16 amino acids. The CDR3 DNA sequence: TGTGCCAGCAGCCCAAAAGGGAGTCTTGTGAACACTGAAGCTTTCTTT. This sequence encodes CASSPKGSLVNTEAFF.

CDR3 nucleotide sequence: TGTGCCAGCAGCAAAGTTCTGGCCCCCTATAATTCACCCCTCCACTTT. Protein sequence: CASSKVLAPYNSPLHF. The chain links TRBV21-1 to TRBJ1-6; the table's D call, TRBD1, was not checked against the DNA. TRBV21-1 corresponds to a pseudogene. The CDR3 loop spans 16 amino acids.

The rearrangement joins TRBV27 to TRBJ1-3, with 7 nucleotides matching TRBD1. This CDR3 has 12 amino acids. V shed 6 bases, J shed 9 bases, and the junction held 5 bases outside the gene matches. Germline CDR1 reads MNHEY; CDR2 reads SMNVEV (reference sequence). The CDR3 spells CASRGQFGTIYF. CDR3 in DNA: TGTGCCAGCAGGGGACAGTTTGGCACCATATATTTT.

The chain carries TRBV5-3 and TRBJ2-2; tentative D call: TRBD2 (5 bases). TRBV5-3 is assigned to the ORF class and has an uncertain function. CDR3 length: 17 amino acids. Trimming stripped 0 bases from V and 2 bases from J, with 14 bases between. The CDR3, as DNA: TGTGCCAGAAGCTTGGAATCGAGGCTAGCTAACACCGGGGAGCTGTTTTTT. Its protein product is CARSLESRLANTGELFF.

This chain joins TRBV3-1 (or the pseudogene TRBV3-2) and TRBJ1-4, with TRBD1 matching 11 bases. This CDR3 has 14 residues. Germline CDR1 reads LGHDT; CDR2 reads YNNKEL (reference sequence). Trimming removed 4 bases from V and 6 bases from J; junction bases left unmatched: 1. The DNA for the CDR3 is TGTGCCAGCAGCCGGACAGGGGGCGATGAAAAACTGTTTTTT. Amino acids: CASSRTGGDEKLFF.

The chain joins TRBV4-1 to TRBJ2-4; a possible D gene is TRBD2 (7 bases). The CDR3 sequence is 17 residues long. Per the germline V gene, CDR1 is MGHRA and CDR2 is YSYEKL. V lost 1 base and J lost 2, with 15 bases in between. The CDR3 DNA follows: TGCGCCAGCAGCCAAGTAGGGGGAGGGCCAACCAAAAACATTCAGTACTTC. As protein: CASSQVGGGPTKNIQYF.

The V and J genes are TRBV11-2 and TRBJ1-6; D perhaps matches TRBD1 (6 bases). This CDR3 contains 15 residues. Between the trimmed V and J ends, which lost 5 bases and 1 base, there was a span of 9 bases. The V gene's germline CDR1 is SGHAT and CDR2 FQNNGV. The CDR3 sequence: CASSVTGSYNSPLHF. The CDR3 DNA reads TGTGCCAGCAGCGTCACAGGGTCCTATAATTCACCCCTCCACTTT.

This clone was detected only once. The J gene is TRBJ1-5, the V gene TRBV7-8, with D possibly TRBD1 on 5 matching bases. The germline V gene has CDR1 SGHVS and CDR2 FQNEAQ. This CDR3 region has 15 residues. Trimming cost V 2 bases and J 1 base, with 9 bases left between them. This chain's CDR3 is CASSLSWTSNQPQHF. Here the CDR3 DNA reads TGTGCCAGCAGCTTAAGTTGGACAAGCAATCAGCCCCAGCATTTT.

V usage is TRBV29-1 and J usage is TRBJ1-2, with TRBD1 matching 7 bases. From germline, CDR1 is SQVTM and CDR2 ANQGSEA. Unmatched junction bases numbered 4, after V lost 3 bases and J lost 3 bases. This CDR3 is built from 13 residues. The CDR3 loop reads CSVDGTGDYGYTF. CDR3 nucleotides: TGCAGCGTTGATGGAACAGGGGACTATGGCTACACCTTC.

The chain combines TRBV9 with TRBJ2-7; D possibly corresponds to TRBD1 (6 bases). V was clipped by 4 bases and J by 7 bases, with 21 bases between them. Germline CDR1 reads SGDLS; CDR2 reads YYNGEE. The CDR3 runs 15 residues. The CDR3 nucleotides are TGTGCCAGCAGCCTCCAGGGGTACCCGACCGGGGAGCAGTACTTC. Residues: CASSLQGYPTGEQYF.

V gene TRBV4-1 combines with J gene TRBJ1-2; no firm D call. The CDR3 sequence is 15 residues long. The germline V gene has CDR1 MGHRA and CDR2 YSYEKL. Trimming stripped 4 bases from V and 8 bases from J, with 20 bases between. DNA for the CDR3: TGCGCCAGCAGCCGGACTTTGGCAGACCGTGGAGGCTACACCTTC. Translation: CASSRTLADRGGYTF.

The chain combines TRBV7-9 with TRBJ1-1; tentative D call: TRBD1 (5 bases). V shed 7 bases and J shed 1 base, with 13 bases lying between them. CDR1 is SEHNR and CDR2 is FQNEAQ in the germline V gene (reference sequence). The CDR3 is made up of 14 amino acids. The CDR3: CASTIQGRNTEAFF. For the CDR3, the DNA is TGTGCCAGCACCATCCAGGGAAGGAACACTGAAGCTTTCTTT.

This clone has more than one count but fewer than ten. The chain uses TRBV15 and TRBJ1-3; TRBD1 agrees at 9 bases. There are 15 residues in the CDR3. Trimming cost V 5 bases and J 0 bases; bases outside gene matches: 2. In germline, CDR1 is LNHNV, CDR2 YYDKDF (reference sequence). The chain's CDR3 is CATSLGQGSGNTIYF. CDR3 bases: TGTGCCACCAGCCTGGGACAGGGCTCTGGAAACACCATATATTTT.